Listed below are T cell receptor beta chains from one sample, sequenced in a study of blood T cell repertoires in COVID-19. TCRdb keeps only in-frame clones here, not all; method: immunoSEQ multiplex PCR. This table has some 340,000 clones, around four fifths appearing once. The specimen was peripheral blood. The origin of the receptors is a man aged 25 to 40 with active or convalescent COVID-19. Each CDR3 is given with its conserved first and last residue.

cdr3_aa	v_call	j_call
CASSQDRAAGANSPLHF	TRBV3-1/TRBV3-2	TRBJ1-6
CASSPPNTDTQYF	TRBV28	TRBJ2-3
CASGLGTGGQPQHF	TRBV12-5	TRBJ1-5
CASSPRQGLNTGELFF	TRBV7-8	TRBJ2-2
CAWKRSSKNIQYF	TRBV30	TRBJ2-4
CASSQVSPGLAGGEQFF	TRBV4-2	TRBJ2-1
CASSANLLADTQYF	TRBV6-2/TRBV6-3	TRBJ2-3
CASSRDSEREAFF	TRBV2	TRBJ1-1
CASSLEAGQETQYF	TRBV5-1	TRBJ2-5
CASSQGGSSTEAFF	TRBV18	TRBJ1-1
CASSQYLSGGAIGELFF	TRBV11-2	TRBJ2-2
CASPHGPRPDTQYF	TRBV25-1	TRBJ2-3
CASSLSREEAEAFF	TRBV7-9	TRBJ1-1
CASSLSGRPSYNEQFF	TRBV5-4	TRBJ2-1
CASSLGPAIYEQYF	TRBV11-1	TRBJ2-7